A selection of T cell receptor beta chains follows, all from one sample in a study of T cell responses to AZD1222 COVID-19 vaccine. Here immunoSEQ multiplex PCR was the method, and the copy in TCRdb shows in-frame clones only, minus some. The table lists fewer than 90,000 clones, just over 85% of them singletons. Sequencing was performed on peripheral blood, taken 28 days after the second AZD1222 dose. These receptors were taken from an adult who received the AZD1222 COVID-19 vaccine. The CDR3 runs from the conserved cysteine through the conserved F or W. Fields, in order: clone size, D gene, CDR3 length, J gene, V gene, CDR3 DNA, CDR3 protein. The D gene is left open where the match is weak. Clone size is shown for a subset of rows, as once, few, many or a class of expanded clone.

abundance: .
d_gene: TRBD1
len: 14
j_gene: TRBJ2-3
v_gene: TRBV6-5
CDR3nt: TGTGCCAGCAGGTTCGGACAGGGCACAGATACGCAGTATTTT
CDR3aa: CASRFGQGTDTQYF

abundance: .
d_gene: TRBD1
len: 17
j_gene: TRBJ1-5
v_gene: TRBV19
CDR3nt: TGTGCCAGTAGTATGAGGAATTCAGGGGGGTCCAATCAGCCCCAGCATTTT
CDR3aa: CASSMRNSGGSNQPQHF

abundance: .
d_gene: TRBD2
len: 14
j_gene: TRBJ2-7
v_gene: TRBV6-1
CDR3nt: TGTGCCAGCAGTGAGAGCGGGAGGGGTTACGAGCAGTACTTC
CDR3aa: CASSESGRGYEQYF

abundance: .
d_gene: TRBD2
len: 15
j_gene: TRBJ2-1
v_gene: TRBV6-4
CDR3nt: TGTGCCAGCAGTGACACGTGGGGGGGTACCAATGAGCAGTTCTTC
CDR3aa: CASSDTWGGTNEQFF

abundance: .
d_gene: TRBD1
len: 14
j_gene: TRBJ1-2
v_gene: TRBV7-2
CDR3nt: TGTGCCAGCAGCAAGGGACAGGGGGACTATGGCTACACCTTC
CDR3aa: CASSKGQGDYGYTF

abundance: .
d_gene: .
len: 14
j_gene: TRBJ2-2
v_gene: TRBV27
CDR3nt: TGTGCCAGCAGTTTATCCGCCAACACCGGGGAGCTGTTTTTT
CDR3aa: CASSLSANTGELFF

abundance: .
d_gene: .
len: 15
j_gene: TRBJ1-3
v_gene: TRBV6-5
CDR3nt: TGTGCCAGCAGGCCGGGACTGAACTCTGGAAACACCATATATTTT
CDR3aa: CASRPGLNSGNTIYF

abundance: .
d_gene: .
len: 12
j_gene: TRBJ2-2
v_gene: TRBV18
CDR3nt: TGTGCCAGCTCACCGTCCACCGGGGAGCTGTTTTTT
CDR3aa: CASSPSTGELFF

abundance: .
d_gene: .
len: 14
j_gene: TRBJ2-7
v_gene: TRBV7-8
CDR3nt: TGTGCCAGCAGCGAGGGACTCAGCTCCTACGAGCAGTACTTC
CDR3aa: CASSEGLSSYEQYF

abundance: .
d_gene: .
len: 12
j_gene: TRBJ2-3
v_gene: TRBV11-2
CDR3nt: TGTGCCAGCAGCCCCGACGGTGGGACGCAGTATTTT
CDR3aa: CASSPDGGTQYF

abundance: .
d_gene: .
len: 13
j_gene: TRBJ1-2
v_gene: TRBV9
CDR3nt: TGTGCCAGCAGCGTACAGGGCACCCATGGCTACACCTTC
CDR3aa: CASSVQGTHGYTF

abundance: .
d_gene: .
len: 15
j_gene: TRBJ1-6
v_gene: TRBV19
CDR3nt: TGTGCCAGTAGTAACTTACAGGGTAGGAATTCACCCCTCCACTTT
CDR3aa: CASSNLQGRNSPLHF

abundance: .
d_gene: .
len: 15
j_gene: TRBJ2-3
v_gene: TRBV18
CDR3nt: TGTGCCAGCTCTCCCGGGGGTGGCTCCACAGATACGCAGTATTTT
CDR3aa: CASSPGGGSTDTQYF

abundance: .
d_gene: TRBD2
len: 20
j_gene: TRBJ2-1
v_gene: TRBV2
CDR3nt: TGTGCCAGCCGCCAAGAGGTCGGACTAGCGGGAAGACTGTTGGGTGGGGTTGGGTTCTTC
CDR3aa: CASRQEVGLAGRLLGGVGFF

abundance: once
d_gene: .
len: 15
j_gene: TRBJ1-4
v_gene: TRBV18
CDR3nt: TGTGCCAGCTCACCAGCAGGGGCGTTAGGTGAAAAACTGTTTTTT
CDR3aa: CASSPAGALGEKLFF

abundance: .
d_gene: TRBD2
len: 17
j_gene: TRBJ2-1
v_gene: TRBV11-2
CDR3nt: TGTGCCAGCAGCGCCCGACCCCCTAGCGGGGCCTACAATGAGCAGTTCTTC
CDR3aa: CASSARPPSGAYNEQFF

abundance: .
d_gene: .
len: 16
j_gene: TRBJ2-1
v_gene: TRBV5-1
CDR3nt: TGCGCCAGCAGTTCCCATCAGTTAAGCCTCTCTGGTGAGCAGTTCTTC
CDR3aa: CASSSHQLSLSGEQFF

abundance: .
d_gene: TRBD1
len: 13
j_gene: TRBJ1-2
v_gene: TRBV14
CDR3nt: TGTGCCAGCAGCGGACAGGGGGGCGATGGCTACACCTTC
CDR3aa: CASSGQGGDGYTF

abundance: once
d_gene: .
len: 14
j_gene: TRBJ1-6
v_gene: TRBV5-4
CDR3nt: TGTGCCAGCAGCTTGGAGGAGGGGCATTCACCCCTCCACTTT
CDR3aa: CASSLEEGHSPLHF

abundance: .
d_gene: .
len: 14
j_gene: TRBJ2-7
v_gene: TRBV21-1
CDR3nt: TGTGCCAGCAGCAGTCTTAGGGGGCAATACGAGCAGTACTTC
CDR3aa: CASSSLRGQYEQYF

abundance: .
d_gene: TRBD2
len: 14
j_gene: TRBJ2-7
v_gene: TRBV29-1
CDR3nt: TGCAGCGTTGATAGAGGCGGGGGCTCCTACGAGCAGTACTTC
CDR3aa: CSVDRGGGSYEQYF

abundance: once
d_gene: TRBD1
len: 14
j_gene: TRBJ2-7
v_gene: TRBV5-1
CDR3nt: TGCGCCAGCAGCTTGGACAGGGGGCTCTACGAGCAGTACTTC
CDR3aa: CASSLDRGLYEQYF

abundance: .
d_gene: .
len: 14
j_gene: TRBJ1-4
v_gene: TRBV5-6
CDR3nt: TGTGCCAGCAGCCAGATAGGCCTAAATGAAAAACTGTTTTTT
CDR3aa: CASSQIGLNEKLFF

abundance: .
d_gene: .
len: 14
j_gene: TRBJ2-2
v_gene: TRBV27
CDR3nt: TGTGCCAGCAGTTGGGGTCAGGCTCTCGGGGAGCTGTTTTTT
CDR3aa: CASSWGQALGELFF

abundance: .
d_gene: .
len: 14
j_gene: TRBJ1-2
v_gene: TRBV7-2
CDR3nt: TGTGCCAGCAGCTTAGTGGGGGTTACCTATGGCTACACCTTC
CDR3aa: CASSLVGVTYGYTF

abundance: .
d_gene: .
len: 13
j_gene: TRBJ1-2
v_gene: TRBV5-1
CDR3nt: TGCGCCAGCAGCTTGTTGGCAGGGGATGGCTACACCTTC
CDR3aa: CASSLLAGDGYTF

abundance: .
d_gene: TRBD2
len: 17
j_gene: TRBJ2-1
v_gene: TRBV5-6
CDR3nt: TGTGCCAGCAGCTTGGTGGCGGGGGGCCTATTCTACAATGAGCAGTTCTTC
CDR3aa: CASSLVAGGLFYNEQFF

abundance: .
d_gene: .
len: 13
j_gene: TRBJ2-3
v_gene: TRBV19
CDR3nt: TGTGCCAGTAGTATTGCCCATCCAGATACGCAGTATTTT
CDR3aa: CASSIAHPDTQYF

abundance: once
d_gene: TRBD1
len: 15
j_gene: TRBJ1-6
v_gene: TRBV5-1
CDR3nt: TGCGCCAGCAGCTCGGTAGGACAGGAGAATTCACCCCTCCACTTT
CDR3aa: CASSSVGQENSPLHF

abundance: few
d_gene: .
len: 16
j_gene: TRBJ2-2
v_gene: TRBV21-1
CDR3nt: TGTGCCAGCAACTCGGGGCCAGGAGCGGGCACCGGGGAGCTGTTTTTT
CDR3aa: CASNSGPGAGTGELFF

abundance: .
d_gene: TRBD2
len: 18
j_gene: TRBJ2-7
v_gene: TRBV5-4
CDR3nt: TGTGCCAGCAGCTTGGCCAACGAGCGGGGCTCGGGCTCCTACGAGCAGTACTTC
CDR3aa: CASSLANERGSGSYEQYF

abundance: .
d_gene: TRBD2
len: 19
j_gene: TRBJ2-6
v_gene: TRBV4-1
CDR3nt: TGCGCCCGCAGTCGCAGCCCTCAGCGCGGGGGGGGCGGGGCCAACGTCCTGACTTTC
CDR3aa: CARSRSPQRGGGGANVLTF